This TCR beta chain was identified in a study of early T cells in non-severe SARS-CoV-2 infection. Overall study: Sequencing of unsorted whole blood was done on bulk RNA, leaving chains unpaired.

Overall study findings and caveats: Private and CD4 specificities were missed by VDJdb matching, skewed to anti-spike CD8.

On this clonotype itself: The target antigen is unknown.

There are 13 residues in the CDR3. The V and J ends lost 4 bases and 8 bases respectively, with 11 bases between them. The V gene's germline CDR1 is KGHSH and CDR2 LQKENI. Attached unique molecular identifiers marked individual cDNA molecules. MiXCR, run by TCRdb on the 5' RACE reads, gives a single entry per CDR3 protein. The data contain roughly 120,000 distinct CDR3 sequences, approximately 12% of them singletons. This material consisted of whole blood, taken at baseline. V is TRBV18 and J is TRBJ1-4; D unresolved. This clonotype was sampled from an adult who was a healthcare worker with PCR-confirmed SARS-CoV-2 infection or an uninfected control (not recorded which). CDR3 sequence (DNA): TGTGCCAGCTCACTGACCGGGAGCGAAAAACTGTTTTTT. It specifies CASSLTGSEKLFF.